Each of the 27 T cell receptor beta chains below was sequenced from the same sample in a study of blood T cell repertoires in COVID-19 (dated by TCRdb to 2018 to 2020). The library was built by means of the immunoSEQ multiplex PCR assay. TCRdb holds this immuneACCESS table with in-frame rearrangements only. Some clones are missing; in checked studies, unresolved V genes explain under half, and the rest has no known cause. The sample table records roughly 170,000 clones; roughly nine tenths of these occur just once. In total, the top ten clones hold less than 25% of the sample. Material: peripheral blood. Receptors were obtained from a man in his 70s with active or convalescent COVID-19.

The V and J genes are TRBV30 and TRBJ1-6; tentative D call: TRBD1 (6 bases). CDR1 is GTSNPN, CDR2 SVGIG, per germline (reference sequence). V was cut by 2 bases and J by 9 bases, with 8 bases left in between. The CDR3 loop spans 12 amino acids. CDR3 in amino acids: CAWSPTGSPLHF. CDR3 sequence (DNA): TGTGCCTGGAGTCCGACAGGTTCACCCCTCCACTTT.

This chain uses TRBV28 with TRBJ2-1; TRBD2 agrees at 11 bases. Germline V lookup: CDR1 MDHEN, CDR2 SYDVKM. This CDR3 comprises 17 residues. The ends lost 5 bases at V and 4 bases at J; junction bases unmatched: 10. The CDR3 region has the DNA TGTGCCAGCAGTCCCGGAATAGCGGGAGGGTCATACAATGAGCAGTTCTTC. Protein: CASSPGIAGGSYNEQFF. The full variable domain, in which reference TRBV28 and TRBJ2-1 provide the parts outside the CDR3, is DVKVTQSSRYLVKRTGEKVFLECVQDMDHENMFWYRQDPGLGLRLIYFSYDVKMKEKGDIPEGYSVSREKKERFSLILESASTNQTSMYLCASSPGIAGGSYNEQFFGPGTRLTVL.

Concerning this clone: Other DNA sequences of this sample code for an identical CDR3. The chain joins TRBV5-1 to TRBJ2-5; 8 nucleotides match TRBD2. The CDR3 loop spans 15 amino acids. From germline, CDR1 is SGHRS and CDR2 YFSETQ. With 1 base clipped from V and 5 bases from J, the junction kept 7 bases outside the gene matches. The CDR3 protein is CASSLLAGSGETQYF. The CDR3 DNA sequence: TGCGCCAGCAGCTTGTTAGCGGGGTCTGGGGAGACCCAGTACTTC. The variable domain in full, with the rest retrieved from reference TRBV5-1 and TRBJ2-5, is KAGVTQTPRYLIKTRGQQVTLSCSPISGHRSVSWYQQTPGQGLQFLFEYFSETQRNKGNFPGRFSGRQFSNSRSEMNVSTLELGDSALYLCASSLLAGSGETQYFGPGTRLLVL.

The chain recombines TRBV18 with TRBJ1-5, with 12 bases that match TRBD1. Germline loops: CDR1 KGHSH, CDR2 LQKENI. The CDR3 consists of 15 residues. The V gene end was trimmed by 2 bases and the J gene end by 6 bases; junction bases not matched to a gene: 2. CDR3 bases: TGTGCCAGCTCACCAGGGACAGGGGGCTTTCAGCCCCAGCATTTT. Its translation is CASSPGTGGFQPQHF.

The rearrangement uses TRBV7-2 and TRBJ2-3; 8 bases line up with TRBD2. The J segment lost 9 bases and the V segment lost 5 bases, leaving 4 bases of the junction unmatched. The CDR3 loop spans 12 amino acids. The germline V gene encodes CDR1 SGHTA and CDR2 FQGNSA. The CDR3 loop reads CASSISGATQYF. The CDR3 nucleotides read TGTGCCAGCAGCATTAGCGGGGCGACGCAGTATTTT.

This clone was counted between two and nine times. The junction departs from the called germline gene at one end, perhaps through a read error. This chain joins TRBV4-3 and TRBJ2-1, with a weak D call TRBD2 (5 bases). The CDR3 length is 13 residues. CDR1 LGHNA and CDR2 YSLEER come from the germline V gene. The CDR3 is CASSLRGYSEQFF. The CDR3 DNA follows: TGCGCCAGCAGCCTACGGGGTTACAGTGAGCAGTTCTTC.

This clone was seen just once. This chain links TRBV6-2 or TRBV6-3 with TRBJ1-5; D may be TRBD1 (6 bases). The CDR3 sequence is 16 residues long. The V and J ends lost 0 bases and 0 bases respectively, with 9 bases between them. Per the germline V gene, CDR1 is MNHEY and CDR2 is SVGEGT. This CDR3 reads CASSYSGHPSNQPQHF. The CDR3 DNA sequence: TGTGCCAGCAGTTACTCGGGACACCCTAGCAATCAGCCCCAGCATTTT.

The chain couples TRBV7-2 to TRBJ1-4, with D possibly TRBD1 on 6 matching bases. CDR1 and CDR2 from the germline V gene are SGHTA and FQGNSA. The CDR3 has 15 residues. Trimming took 5 bases from V and 3 from J, leaving 13 bases between them. The DNA for the CDR3 is TGTGCCAGCAGCCTAGTACAGGGACCTAATGAAAAACTGTTTTTT. Protein product: CASSLVQGPNEKLFF.

V and J are TRBV5-4 and TRBJ2-7; D gene ambiguous. Trimming took 1 base from V and 2 from J, leaving 10 bases between them. Germline-derived CDR1 and CDR2 are SGHNT and YYREEE (reference sequence). The CDR3 sequence is 14 residues long. The CDR3 coding sequence is TGTGCCAGCAGCTTGAGAGATATGACCTACGAGCAGTACTTC. It codes for CASSLRDMTYEQYF.

The chain employs TRBV29-1 and TRBJ2-2, with D possibly being TRBD2 (6 bases). The germline V gene encodes CDR1 SQVTM and CDR2 ANQGSEA. This CDR3 comprises 14 residues. V lost 3 bases and J lost 1, with 9 bases in between. The CDR3 spells CSVDGTLNTGELFF. The CDR3 nucleotides read TGCAGCGTTGATGGGACTCTGAACACCGGGGAGCTGTTTTTT.

V gene TRBV7-2 combines with J gene TRBJ1-6; D ambiguous. From germline, CDR1 is SGHTA and CDR2 FQGNSA. Trimming removed 5 bases at V and 9 bases at J, with 11 bases between. The CDR3 totals 13 residues. The CDR3: CASSIHSSSPLHF. CDR3 sequence (DNA): TGTGCCAGCAGCATCCACTCGTCTTCACCCCTCCACTTT.

This chain links TRBV2 with TRBJ2-1, with 7 bases identical to TRBD2. The germline V gene has CDR1 SNHLY and CDR2 FYNNEI. V lost 4 bases to trimming and J lost 3 bases; unmatched junction nucleotides: 6. CDR3 length: 15 amino acids. The CDR3 DNA reads TGTGCCAGCAGTGCCTCACCGGGAGGCTACAATGAGCAGTTCTTC. Protein: CASSASPGGYNEQFF.

This clone was detected only once. The chain combines TRBV15 with TRBJ2-7; 7 nucleotides align to TRBD2. Germline V CDR1 and CDR2: LNHNV, YYDKDF (reference sequence). V lost 0 bases to trimming and J lost 2 bases; unmatched junction nucleotides: 4. This CDR3 is 15 amino acids long. Here the CDR3 reads CATSRDRAGPYEQYF. CDR3 in DNA: TGTGCCACCAGCAGAGATCGAGCGGGACCCTACGAGCAGTACTTC.

The V and J genes are TRBV18 and TRBJ2-2; 16 nucleotides align to TRBD2. The CDR3 is 19 amino acids. Looked up from germline, CDR1 is KGHSH and CDR2 is LQKENI. J was trimmed by 0 bases and V by 3 bases; bases with no gene match: 4. CDR3 DNA sequence: TGTGCCAGCTCACCCCCCGGGACTAGCGGGAGGGCGAACACCGGGGAGCTGTTTTTT. As protein: CASSPPGTSGRANTGELFF.

The chain uses TRBV5-6 and TRBJ2-2; 7 nucleotides agree with TRBD1. Germline V gene sequence: CDR1 SGHDT, CDR2 YYEEEE. CDR3 length: 16 residues. V was pared by 6 bases and J by 1 base, with 9 bases of the junction left unmatched. CDR3 region: CASNKLPGGNTGELFF. DNA for the CDR3: TGTGCCAGCAACAAATTGCCAGGGGGGAACACCGGGGAGCTGTTTTTT.

The rearrangement joins TRBV5-6 to TRBJ1-2; maybe TRBD1 (5 bases). CDR3 length equals 13 residues. Germline CDR1 SGHDT, CDR2 YYEEEE. V was shortened by 1 base and J by 2 bases, with 6 bases between the two germline ends. The CDR3 DNA reads TGTGCCAGCAGCTTGAACAGGAACTATGGCTACACCTTC. Translated, it gives CASSLNRNYGYTF.

This sequence joins TRBV30 and TRBJ1-3; weak D call: TRBD1 (5 bases). Trimming took 3 bases from V and 0 from J, leaving 9 bases between them. The CDR3 is 14 residues long. CDR1 and CDR2 from the germline V gene are GTSNPN and SVGIG (reference sequence). The CDR3, as DNA: TGTGCCTGGAGGCAGGGAGGCTCTGGAAACACCATATATTTT. Its protein product is CAWRQGGSGNTIYF.

The chain employs TRBV9 and TRBJ2-5, with TRBD2 matching over 7 bases. After removal of 0 bases from V and 7 bases from J, the junction contained 9 bases not matched to a gene. The CDR3 is made up of 15 amino acids. The germline gives CDR1 SGDLS, CDR2 YYNGEE. CDR3 DNA: TGTGCCAGCAGCGTAGGAGCGGGGCATTCGGCGACCCAGTACTTC. As protein: CASSVGAGHSATQYF.

CDR3 sequence: CASSLVGVGGYTF. The CDR3 nucleotides are TGTGCCAGCAGTTTGGTAGGGGTTGGGGGCTACACCTTC. The chain recombines TRBV28 with TRBJ1-2; tentative D call: TRBD1 (5 bases). The CDR3 runs to 13 residues. Germline loops: CDR1 MDHEN, CDR2 SYDVKM. The V and J ends lost 3 bases and 8 bases respectively, with 13 bases between them.

The V gene is TRBV10-2, the J gene TRBJ1-5; 8 bases are a match to TRBD1. The CDR3 is made up of 16 amino acids. Germline loops: CDR1 WSHSY, CDR2 SAAADI. V lost 6 bases, J lost 1 base, and 8 bases stayed unmatched. This CDR3 is CASRNTGGGSNQPQHF. In nucleotides, the CDR3 is TGCGCCAGCAGGAATACAGGGGGAGGAAGCAATCAGCCCCAGCATTTT.

This chain connects TRBV2 to TRBJ2-3, with TRBD1 identical over 7 bases. The germline V gene has CDR1 SNHLY and CDR2 FYNNEI. This CDR3 is 15 amino acids long. V lost 5 bases and J lost 0; bases outside the gene matches: 5. The CDR3: CASSRDRRSTDTQYF. The CDR3 nucleotides are TGTGCCAGCAGTCGGGACAGAAGAAGCACAGATACGCAGTATTTT.

The gene calls are TRBV4-3 and TRBJ2-7, with D tentatively TRBD1 (5 bases). Germline CDR1 LGHNA, CDR2 YSLEER. This CDR3 has 13 residues. The V end lost 0 bases, the J end lost 7 bases, and 10 bases lay between the germline ends. In nucleotides, the CDR3 is TGCGCCAGCAGCCAAGAGGGGCCAGGGGAGCAGTACTTC. The encoded protein is CASSQEGPGEQYF.

V and J are TRBV28 and TRBJ2-6; 11 nucleotides line up with TRBD1. CDR1 MDHEN and CDR2 SYDVKM come from the germline V gene. The ends lost 7 bases at V and 2 bases at J; junction bases unmatched: 10. The CDR3 runs 18 residues. The CDR3 here is CASNTRTGGIAGANVLTF. DNA for the CDR3: TGTGCCAGCAATACCCGGACAGGGGGCATTGCTGGGGCCAACGTCCTGACTTTC. Combining the CDR3 with reference TRBV28 and TRBJ2-6 gives the whole variable domain DVKVTQSSRYLVKRTGEKVFLECVQDMDHENMFWYRQDPGLGLRLIYFSYDVKMKEKGDIPEGYSVSREKKERFSLILESASTNQTSMYLCASNTRTGGIAGANVLTFGAGSRLTVL.

The gene calls are TRBV27 and TRBJ2-2; possible D gene TRBD2, 7 bases. The CDR3 length is 14 residues. Trimming stripped 5 bases from V and 6 bases from J, with 13 bases between. The germline CDR1 and CDR2 sequences are MNHEY and SMNVEV (reference sequence). CDR3 nucleotide sequence: TGTGCCAGCAGTCGAGGAGGGGGGGCCGGGGAGCTGTTTTTT. Translating gives CASSRGGGAGELFF.

The rearrangement links TRBV5-5 to TRBJ1-1, with 8 bases that match TRBD1. CDR3 size: 13 residues. CDR1 is SGHKS, CDR2 YYEKEE, per germline (reference sequence). V was pared by 4 bases and J by 4 bases, with 3 bases of the junction left unmatched. The CDR3 DNA follows: TGTGCCAGCAGCCCCAGGGGGCTCACTGAAGCTTTCTTT. This encodes CASSPRGLTEAFF.

The J gene is TRBJ2-7, the V gene TRBV2, with TRBD2 matching 9 bases. The CDR3 spans 18 residues. With V trimmed by 0 bases and J by 2 bases, 11 bases remained unmatched. Germline V CDR1 and CDR2: SNHLY, FYNNEI. The CDR3 spells CASSEAWGGLARTYEQYF. Written as DNA, the CDR3 is TGTGCCAGCAGTGAAGCGTGGGGTGGACTAGCGCGCACCTACGAGCAGTACTTC.

The J gene is TRBJ2-6, the V gene TRBV6-2 or TRBV6-3; possibly TRBD2 for D (5 bases). The length of the CDR3 is 16 residues. The V end lost 5 bases, the J end lost 0 bases, and 11 bases lay between the germline ends. From germline, CDR1 is MNHEY and CDR2 SVGEGT. CDR3 residues: CASSRTSSSGANVLTF. For the CDR3, the DNA is TGTGCCAGCAGTCGGACTTCCAGCTCTGGGGCCAACGTCCTGACTTTC.